This paragraph reports one T cell receptor (beta chain). The sample originates from a study of blood T cell repertoires in COVID-19. Study in general: Samples representing acute and convalescent COVID-19 were sourced from the United States, Italy and Spain. Nucleic acid was either cDNA or gDNA, and it came from T cells, B-cell-depleted T cells, or PBMCs.

The CDR3 is made up of 14 amino acids. V shed 5 bases and J shed 4 bases, with 14 bases lying between them. CDR1 MDHEN and CDR2 SYDVKM come from the germline V gene. Original analysis: Amplification from reference gene primers served as the basis for estimated nucleated cell counts. The method was immunoSEQ multiplex PCR; TCRdb's version includes in-frame clones alone and lacks a portion of them. V and J calls and clone size follow that table, whereas D and trimming were derived from the DNA. The sample consists of roughly 120,000 clones, around 83% of them appearing once. The chain uses TRBV28 and TRBJ1-2, with unresolved D. The clonotype originates from a man aged 65 to 85 with acute or convalescent COVID-19. The specimen was peripheral blood. The CDR3 protein is CASSLPGSFYGYTF. The CDR3 DNA is TGTGCCAGCAGTCTTCCCGGGAGTTTCTATGGCTACACCTTC.